This TCR beta chain was found in a study of blood T cell repertoires in COVID-19. Across the study: From the United States, Italy and Spain came samples of acute and convalescent COVID-19. PBMCs, B-cell-depleted T cells, or T cells provided the cDNA or gDNA that made up the material.

Source study methods: Amplification of reference gene primers provided the estimated nucleated cell counts. Produced via immunoSEQ multiplex PCR; TCRdb's table is partial and in-frame only. For V, J and clone size, that table is used; D and trimming come from the DNA. The sample has around 30,000 clones, around nine tenths seen once. Germline V gene data show CDR1 as SGHRS and CDR2 as YFSETQ. Trimming removed 4 bases from V and 4 bases from J; junction bases left unmatched: 15. The CDR3 extends over 19 amino acids. Specimen: peripheral blood. This TCR was sampled from a man between 65 and 85 years old with active COVID-19. The chain carries TRBV5-1 and TRBJ2-7, with 15 bases lining up with TRBD2. The CDR3: CASSPVGRGLAGGRYEQYF. CDR3 coding DNA: TGCGCCAGCAGCCCCGTAGGCCGCGGACTAGCGGGAGGGCGGTACGAGCAGTACTTC.